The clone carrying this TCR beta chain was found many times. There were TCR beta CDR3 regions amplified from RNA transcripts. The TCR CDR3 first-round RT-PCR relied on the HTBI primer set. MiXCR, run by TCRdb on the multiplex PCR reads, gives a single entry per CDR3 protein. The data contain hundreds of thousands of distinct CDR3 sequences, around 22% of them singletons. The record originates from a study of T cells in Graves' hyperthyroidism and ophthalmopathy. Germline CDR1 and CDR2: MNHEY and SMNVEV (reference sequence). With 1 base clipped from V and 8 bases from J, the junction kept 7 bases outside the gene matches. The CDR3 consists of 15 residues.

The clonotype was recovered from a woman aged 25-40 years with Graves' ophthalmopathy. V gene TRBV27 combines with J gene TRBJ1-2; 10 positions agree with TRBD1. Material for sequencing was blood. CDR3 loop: CASSLFAGQGNGYTF. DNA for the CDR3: TGTGCCAGCAGTTTATTCGCGGGACAGGGGAACGGCTACACCTTC.